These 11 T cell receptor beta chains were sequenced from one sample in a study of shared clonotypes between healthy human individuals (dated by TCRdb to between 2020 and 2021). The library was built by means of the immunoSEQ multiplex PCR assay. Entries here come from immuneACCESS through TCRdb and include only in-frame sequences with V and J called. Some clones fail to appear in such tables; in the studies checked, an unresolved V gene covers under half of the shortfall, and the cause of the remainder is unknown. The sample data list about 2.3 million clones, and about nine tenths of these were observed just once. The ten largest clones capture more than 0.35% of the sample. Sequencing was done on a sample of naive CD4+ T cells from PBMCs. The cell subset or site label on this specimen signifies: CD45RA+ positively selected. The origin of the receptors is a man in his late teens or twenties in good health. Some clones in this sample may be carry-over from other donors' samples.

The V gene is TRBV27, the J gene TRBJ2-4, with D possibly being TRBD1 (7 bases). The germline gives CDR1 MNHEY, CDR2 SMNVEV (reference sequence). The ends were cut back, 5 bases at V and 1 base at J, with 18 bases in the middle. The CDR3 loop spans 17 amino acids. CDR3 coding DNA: TGTGCCAGCAGTCCCCTTGGAGGGGGCAAGGCCAAAAACATTCAGTACTTC. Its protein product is CASSPLGGGKAKNIQYF.

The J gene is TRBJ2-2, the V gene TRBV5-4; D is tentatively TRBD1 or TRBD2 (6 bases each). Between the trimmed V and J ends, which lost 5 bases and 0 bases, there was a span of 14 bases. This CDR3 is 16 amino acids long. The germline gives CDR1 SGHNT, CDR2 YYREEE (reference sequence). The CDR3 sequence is CASRSQGLPNTGELFF. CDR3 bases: TGTGCCAGCAGATCACAGGGACTTCCGAACACCGGGGAGCTGTTTTTT.

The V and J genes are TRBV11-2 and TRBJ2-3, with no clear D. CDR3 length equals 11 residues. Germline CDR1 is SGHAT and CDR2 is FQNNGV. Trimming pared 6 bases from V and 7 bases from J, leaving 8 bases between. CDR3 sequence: CASRGSYTQYF. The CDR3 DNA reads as TGTGCCAGCAGGGGGTCGTATACGCAGTATTTT.

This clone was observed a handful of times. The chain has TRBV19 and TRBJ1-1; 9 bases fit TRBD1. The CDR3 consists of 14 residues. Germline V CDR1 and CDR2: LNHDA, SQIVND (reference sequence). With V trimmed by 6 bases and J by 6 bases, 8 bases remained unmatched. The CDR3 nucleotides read TGTGCCAGTAGCGAACAGGGGGCGAGCGCTGAAGCTTTCTTT. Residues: CASSEQGASAEAFF.

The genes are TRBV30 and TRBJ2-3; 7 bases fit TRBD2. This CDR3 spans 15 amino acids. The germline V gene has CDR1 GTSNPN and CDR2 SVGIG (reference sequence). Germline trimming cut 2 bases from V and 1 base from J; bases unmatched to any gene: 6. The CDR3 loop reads CAWSFGGGGTDTQYF. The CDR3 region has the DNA TGTGCCTGGAGTTTTGGGGGAGGGGGCACAGATACGCAGTATTTT.

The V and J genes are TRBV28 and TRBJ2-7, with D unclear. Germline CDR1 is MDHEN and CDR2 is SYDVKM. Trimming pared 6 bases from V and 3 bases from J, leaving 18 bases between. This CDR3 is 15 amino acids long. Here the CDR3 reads CASSREGLPSYEQYF. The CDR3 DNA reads TGTGCCAGCAGCAGAGAAGGCCTTCCAAGCTACGAGCAGTACTTC.

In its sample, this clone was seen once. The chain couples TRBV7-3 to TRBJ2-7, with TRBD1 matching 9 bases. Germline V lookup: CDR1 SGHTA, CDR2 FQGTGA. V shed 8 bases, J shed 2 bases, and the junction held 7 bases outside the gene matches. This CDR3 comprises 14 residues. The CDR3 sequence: CASASGTGPYEQYF. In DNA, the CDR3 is TGTGCCAGCGCCAGCGGGACAGGGCCCTACGAGCAGTACTTC.

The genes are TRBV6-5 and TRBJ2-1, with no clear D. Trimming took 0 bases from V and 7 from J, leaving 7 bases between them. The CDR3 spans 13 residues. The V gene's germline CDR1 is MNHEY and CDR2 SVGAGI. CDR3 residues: CASSYSQVNEQFF. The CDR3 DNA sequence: TGTGCCAGCAGTTACTCGCAGGTGAATGAGCAGTTCTTC.

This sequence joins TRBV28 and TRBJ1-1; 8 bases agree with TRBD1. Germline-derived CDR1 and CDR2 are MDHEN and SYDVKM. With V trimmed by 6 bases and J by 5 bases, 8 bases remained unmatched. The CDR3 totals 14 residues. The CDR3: CASSRQGALTEAFF. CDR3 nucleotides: TGTGCCAGCAGCAGGCAGGGGGCATTAACTGAAGCTTTCTTT.

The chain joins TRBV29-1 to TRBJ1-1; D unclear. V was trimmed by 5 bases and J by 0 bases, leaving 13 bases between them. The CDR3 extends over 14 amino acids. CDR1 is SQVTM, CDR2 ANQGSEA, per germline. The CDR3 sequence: CSVSKTVLNTEAFF. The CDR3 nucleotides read TGCAGCGTTTCGAAGACGGTCCTGAACACTGAAGCTTTCTTT. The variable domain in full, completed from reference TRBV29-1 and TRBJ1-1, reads SAVISQKPSRDICQRGTSLTIQCQVDSQVTMMFWYRQQPGQSLTLIATANQGSEATYESGFVIDKFPISRPNLTFSTLTVSNMSPEDSSIYLCSVSKTVLNTEAFFGQGTRLTVV.

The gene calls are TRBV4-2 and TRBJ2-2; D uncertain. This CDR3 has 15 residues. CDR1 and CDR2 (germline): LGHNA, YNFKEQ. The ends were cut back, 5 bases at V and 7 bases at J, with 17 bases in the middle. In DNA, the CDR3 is TGTGCCAGCAGCTCACCGGGCGTATATGGCGGGGAGCTGTTTTTT. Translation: CASSSPGVYGGELFF.